A selection of T cell receptor beta chains follows, all from one sample in a study of blood T cells in healthy people across ages. TCRdb re-called the 5' RACE reads with MiXCR, one entry per CDR3 protein. Altogether some 1.8 million distinct CDR3 sequences are present, about two fifths being singletons, with the ten largest covering approximately 22%. Material: blood. The receptors derive from a human donor in good health. Each CDR3 is given with its conserved first and last residue. The order of the fields is V gene, CDR3 length, D gene, clone size, J gene, CDR3 DNA, CDR3 protein. The D gene is left open where the match is weak. The size field is filled for only some rows; it gives once, few, many or a size class.

>TRBV29-1|14|NA|NA|TRBJ1-2
TGCAGCGTTGAATTCGACAGATTGAACTATGGCTACACCTTC
CSVEFDRLNYGYTF
>TRBV4-3|15|TRBD1|NA|TRBJ2-7
TGCGCCAGCAGCCAGGGGAACAGGGGGAGCTACGAGCAGTACTTC
CASSQGNRGSYEQYF
>TRBV4-3|19|NA|few|TRBJ2-6
TGCGCCAGCAGCCAAGGGTTGGGAAGCTATTACTCTGGGGCCAACGTCCTGACTTTC
CASSQGLGSYYSGANVLTF
>TRBV10-3|12|NA|NA|TRBJ2-2
TGTGCCATCAGTGAGAATATCGGGGAGCTGTTTTTT
CAISENIGELFF
>TRBV20-1|13|NA|NA|TRBJ2-5
TGCAGTGCTAGTTCCTGGGGCCAAGAGACCCAGTACTTC
CSASSWGQETQYF
>TRBV20-1|13|NA|NA|TRBJ2-5
TGCAGTGCTAGAGTTGCGGGTAGGGAGACCCAGTACTTC
CSARVAGRETQYF
>TRBV7-2|16|TRBD2|few|TRBJ2-7
TGTGCCAGCAGCAAGGGACTAGCGGGGGGCGGTGACGAGCAGTACTTC
CASSKGLAGGGDEQYF
>TRBV18|14|TRBD2|NA|TRBJ2-7
TGTGCCAGCTCCCGGAGCGGGGGGTTCGACGAGCAGTACTTC
CASSRSGGFDEQYF
>TRBV5-5|17|TRBD2|NA|TRBJ2-7
TGTGCCAGCAGCTTGGTCTATCGGCTAGCGGACTCCTACGAGCAGTACTTC
CASSLVYRLADSYEQYF
>TRBV29-1|17|NA|NA|TRBJ2-1
TGCAGCGTTGGGGGCGGCCCAATCCTCCCGACCTACAATGAGCAGTTCTTC
CSVGGGPILPTYNEQFF
>TRBV2|11|NA|NA|TRBJ2-7
TGTGCCAGCAGTGTGCAATACGAGCAGTACTTC
CASSVQYEQYF
>TRBV6-1|18|NA|NA|TRBJ2-1
TGTGCCAGCAGTGAAGCGCCCCGGACTCTGTTCGCCTACAATGAGCAGTTCTTC
CASSEAPRTLFAYNEQFF
>TRBV20-1|16|NA|NA|TRBJ2-5
TGCAGTGCTAGTGGGGGCCGACTCCACTTGGGGGAGACCCAGTACTTC
CSASGGRLHLGETQYF
>TRBV12-5|15|NA|few|TRBJ1-5
TGTGCTAGTGGTCCCGCGGGGGGGTTCTCTCAGCCCCAGCATTTT
CASGPAGGFSQPQHF
>TRBV5-1|12|NA|NA|TRBJ2-7
TGCGCCAGCAGCAAGGACCTTTCCGAGCAGTACTTC
CASSKDLSEQYF
>TRBV28|14|NA|NA|TRBJ2-7
TGTGCCAGCAGTTTATTGTTGAGGGGCTACGAGCAGTACTTC
CASSLLLRGYEQYF
>TRBV9|17|NA|NA|TRBJ1-2
TGTGCCAGCAGCGTAGGGGGAGTTGGCCTCCGTAACTATGGCTACACCTTC
CASSVGGVGLRNYGYTF
>TRBV28|16|TRBD2|NA|TRBJ2-5
TGTGCCAGCAGCCGAGGTCCTAGCGGGGGAGGAGAGACCCAGTACTTC
CASSRGPSGGGETQYF
>TRBV6-1|14|NA|few|TRBJ1-1
TGTGCCAGCAGTGAGTTGGGAATGAACACTGAAGCTTTCTTT
CASSELGMNTEAFF
>TRBV5-1|15|TRBD2|NA|TRBJ2-5
TGCGCCAGCAGCTTGCGGCTAGCGGTAGAAGAGACCCAGTACTTC
CASSLRLAVEETQYF
>TRBV20-1|12|NA|NA|TRBJ1-4
TGCAGTGCTAGAAGGGGGTATGAAAAACTGTTTTTT
CSARRGYEKLFF
>TRBV3-1|14|TRBD1|few|TRBJ2-7
TGTGCCAGCAGGCAGACAGGGGACCACTACGAGCAGTACTTC
CASRQTGDHYEQYF
>TRBV7-3|14|TRBD1|few|TRBJ1-1
TGTGCCAGCAGCTCGGGACAGCCGAACACTGAAACTTTCTTT
CASSSGQPNTETFF
>TRBV20-1|15|TRBD2|few|TRBJ2-5
TGCAGTGCCTCAGGACTAGCGGGCGGTCAAGAGACCCAGTACTTC
CSASGLAGGQETQYF
>TRBV7-9|13|NA|NA|TRBJ1-1
TGTGCCAGCACCCCAGGCCAACCCACTGAAGCTTTCTTT
CASTPGQPTEAFF
>TRBV3-1|14|NA|NA|TRBJ1-2
TGTGCCAGCAGCGACCGGGACAAGTCCCTTGGCTACACCTTC
CASSDRDKSLGYTF
>TRBV6-2/TRBV6-3|15|TRBD2|few|TRBJ2-5
TGTGCCAGCAGTTACGAGCGGGACCCCCAAGAGACCCAGTACTTC
CASSYERDPQETQYF
>TRBV7-9|15|NA|NA|TRBJ2-1
TGTGCCAGCAGTCCGAAATTCGGGAGACACAATGAGCAGTTCTTC
CASSPKFGRHNEQFF
>TRBV20-1|15|TRBD1|NA|TRBJ1-1
TGCAGTGCTAGAGATGCTACGGGACAGGGGGGTGAAGCTTTCTTT
CSARDATGQGGEAFF
>TRBV29-1|11|NA|few|TRBJ1-1
TGCAGCGTTCAGACGAACACTGAAGCTTTCTTT
CSVQTNTEAFF
>TRBV7-9|13|NA|few|TRBJ2-1
TGTGCCAGCAGTCCGTACAGGGTAATTGAGCAGTTCTTC
CASSPYRVIEQFF
>TRBV6-2/TRBV6-3|12|NA|many|TRBJ2-7
TGTGCCAGCAGTTACTCGGTCTACGAGCAGTACTTC
CASSYSVYEQYF
>TRBV20-1|12|NA|few|TRBJ1-2
TGCAGTGCCTGGGGGGAGACTGAGGGCTACACCTTC
CSAWGETEGYTF